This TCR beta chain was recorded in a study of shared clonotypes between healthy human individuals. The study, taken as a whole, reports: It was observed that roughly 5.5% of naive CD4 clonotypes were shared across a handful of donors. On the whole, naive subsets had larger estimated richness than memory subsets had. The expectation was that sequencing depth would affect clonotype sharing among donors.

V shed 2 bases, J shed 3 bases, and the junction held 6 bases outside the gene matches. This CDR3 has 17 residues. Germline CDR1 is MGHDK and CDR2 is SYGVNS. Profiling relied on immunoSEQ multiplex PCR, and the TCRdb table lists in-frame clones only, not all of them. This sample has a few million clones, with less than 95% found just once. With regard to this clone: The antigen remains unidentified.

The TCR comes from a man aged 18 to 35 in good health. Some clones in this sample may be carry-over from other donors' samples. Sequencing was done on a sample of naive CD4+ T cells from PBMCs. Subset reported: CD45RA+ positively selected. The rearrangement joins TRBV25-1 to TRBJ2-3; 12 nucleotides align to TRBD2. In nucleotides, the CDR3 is TGTGCCAGCAGTGAACCTAGCGGGAGGGCAGATACAGATACGCAGTATTTT. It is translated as CASSEPSGRADTDTQYF.